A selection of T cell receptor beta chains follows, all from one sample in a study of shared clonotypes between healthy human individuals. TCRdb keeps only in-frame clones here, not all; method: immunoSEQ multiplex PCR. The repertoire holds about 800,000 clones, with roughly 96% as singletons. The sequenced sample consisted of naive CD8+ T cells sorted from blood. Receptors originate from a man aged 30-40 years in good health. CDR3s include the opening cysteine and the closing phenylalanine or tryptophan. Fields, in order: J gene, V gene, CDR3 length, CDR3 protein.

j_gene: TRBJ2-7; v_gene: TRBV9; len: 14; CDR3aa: CASSVAADRYEQYF
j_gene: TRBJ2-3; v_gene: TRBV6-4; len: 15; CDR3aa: CASSVTSGSTDTQYF
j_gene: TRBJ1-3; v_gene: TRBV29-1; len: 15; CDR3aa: CSVGIPGLPGNTIYF
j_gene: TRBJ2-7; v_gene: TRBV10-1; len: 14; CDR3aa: CASSDGVRDYEQYF
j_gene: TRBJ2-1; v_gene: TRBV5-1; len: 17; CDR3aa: CASSLPQGITTYNEQFF
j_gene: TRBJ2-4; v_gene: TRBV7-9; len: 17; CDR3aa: CASSLLGQGATKNIQYF
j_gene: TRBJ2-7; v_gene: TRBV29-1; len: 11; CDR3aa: CSVSTGGEQYF
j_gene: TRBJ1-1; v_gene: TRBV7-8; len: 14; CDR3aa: CASIEAQGNTEAFF
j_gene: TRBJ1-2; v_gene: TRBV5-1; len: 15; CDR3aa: CASSPTGRANYGYTF
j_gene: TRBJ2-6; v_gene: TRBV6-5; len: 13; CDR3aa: CASSYDQKNVLTF
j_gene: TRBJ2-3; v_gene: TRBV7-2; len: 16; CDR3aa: CASSLVVGAEADTQYF
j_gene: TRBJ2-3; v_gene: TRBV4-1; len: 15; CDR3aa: CASSSQTSVTDTQYF
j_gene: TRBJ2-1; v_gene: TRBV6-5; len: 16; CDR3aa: CASSSWTSGSWEEQFF
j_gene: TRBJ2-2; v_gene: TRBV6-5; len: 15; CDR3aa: CASSYLGRGTGELFF
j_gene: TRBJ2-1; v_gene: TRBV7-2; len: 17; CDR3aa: CASSLWGGSGSYNEQFF
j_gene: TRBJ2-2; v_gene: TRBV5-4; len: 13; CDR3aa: CASSWRENGELFF
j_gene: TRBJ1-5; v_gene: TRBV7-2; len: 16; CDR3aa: CASSYNQGFGNQPQHF
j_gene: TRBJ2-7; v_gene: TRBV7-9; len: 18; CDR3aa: CASSFRSPPGTGANEQYF
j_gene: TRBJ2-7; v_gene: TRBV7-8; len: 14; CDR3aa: CASSSQQNAYEQYF
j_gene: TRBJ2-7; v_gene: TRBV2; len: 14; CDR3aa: CASSEFGGAYEQYF
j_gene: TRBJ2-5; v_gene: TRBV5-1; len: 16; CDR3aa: CASSYNDRGVQETQYF
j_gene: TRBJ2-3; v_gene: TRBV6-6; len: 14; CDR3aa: CASSQTGGTDTQYF
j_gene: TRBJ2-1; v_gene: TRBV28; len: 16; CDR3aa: CASSSGQGVPYNEQFF
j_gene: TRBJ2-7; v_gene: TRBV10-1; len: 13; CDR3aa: CASSLGPSYEQYF
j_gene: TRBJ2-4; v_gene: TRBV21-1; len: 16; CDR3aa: CASSPEWSAGEDIQYF
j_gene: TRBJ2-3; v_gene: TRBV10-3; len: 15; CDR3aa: CAISEAIGLTDTQYF
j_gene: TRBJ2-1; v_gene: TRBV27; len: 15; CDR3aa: CASSTLAGPDNEQFF
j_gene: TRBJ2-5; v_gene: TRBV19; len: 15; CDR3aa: CASSYETSGQETQYF
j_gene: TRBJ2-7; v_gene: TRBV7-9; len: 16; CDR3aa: CASSLSGTSATYEQYF
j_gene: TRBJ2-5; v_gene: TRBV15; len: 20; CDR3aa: CATSRGMGGRTSGEQETQYF
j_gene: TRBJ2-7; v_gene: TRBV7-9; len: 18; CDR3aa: CASSSNSAGARSVYEQYF
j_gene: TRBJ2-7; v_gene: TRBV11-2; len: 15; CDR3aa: CASSSTPGNSYEQYF
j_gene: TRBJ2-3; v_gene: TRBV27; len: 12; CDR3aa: CASSLHGDTQYF
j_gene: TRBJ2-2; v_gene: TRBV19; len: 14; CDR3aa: CATTGLADTGELFF
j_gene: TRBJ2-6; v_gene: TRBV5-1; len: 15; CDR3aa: CASSGAGAGANVLTF
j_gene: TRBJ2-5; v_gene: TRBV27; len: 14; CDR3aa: CASTRRGAQETQYF
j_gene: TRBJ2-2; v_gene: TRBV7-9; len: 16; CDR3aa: CASSLEFGIDGGELFF
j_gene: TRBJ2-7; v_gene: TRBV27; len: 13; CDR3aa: CASSLRVLYEQYF
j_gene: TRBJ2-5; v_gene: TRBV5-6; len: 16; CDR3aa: CASSIIGTRGEETQYF
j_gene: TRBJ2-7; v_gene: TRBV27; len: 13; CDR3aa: CASSLKVSYEQYF
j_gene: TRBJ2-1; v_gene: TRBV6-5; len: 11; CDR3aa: CASRTYNEQFF
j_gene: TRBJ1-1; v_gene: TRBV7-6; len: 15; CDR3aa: CASSLNRGRNTEAFF
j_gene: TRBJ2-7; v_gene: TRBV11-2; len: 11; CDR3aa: CASSLVSEQYF